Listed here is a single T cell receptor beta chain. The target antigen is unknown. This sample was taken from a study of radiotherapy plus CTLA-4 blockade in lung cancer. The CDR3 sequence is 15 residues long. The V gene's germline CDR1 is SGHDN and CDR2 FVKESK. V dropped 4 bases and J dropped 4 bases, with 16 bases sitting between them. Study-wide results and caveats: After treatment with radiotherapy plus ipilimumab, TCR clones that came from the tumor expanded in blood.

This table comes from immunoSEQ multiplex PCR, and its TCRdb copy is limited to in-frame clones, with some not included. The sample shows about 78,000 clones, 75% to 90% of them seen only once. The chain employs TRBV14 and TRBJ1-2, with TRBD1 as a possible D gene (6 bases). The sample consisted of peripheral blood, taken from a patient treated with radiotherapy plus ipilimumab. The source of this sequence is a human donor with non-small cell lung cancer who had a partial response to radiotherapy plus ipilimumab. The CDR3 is CASSPSSGQVYGYTF. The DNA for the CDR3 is TGTGCCAGCAGCCCGAGTTCGGGACAAGTCTATGGCTACACCTTC.